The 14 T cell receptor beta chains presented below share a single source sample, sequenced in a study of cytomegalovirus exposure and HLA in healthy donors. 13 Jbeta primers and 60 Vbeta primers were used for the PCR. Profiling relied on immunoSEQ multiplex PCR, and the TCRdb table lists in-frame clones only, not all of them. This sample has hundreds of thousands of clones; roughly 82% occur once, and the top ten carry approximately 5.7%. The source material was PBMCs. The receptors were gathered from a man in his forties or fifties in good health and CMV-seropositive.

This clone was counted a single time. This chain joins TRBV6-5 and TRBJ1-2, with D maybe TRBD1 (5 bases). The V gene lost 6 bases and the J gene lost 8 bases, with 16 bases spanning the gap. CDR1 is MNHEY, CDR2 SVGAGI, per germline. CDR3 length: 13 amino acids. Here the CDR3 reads CASRTRFPGGYTF. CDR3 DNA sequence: TGTGCCAGCAGAACGCGATTCCCAGGGGGCTACACCTTC.

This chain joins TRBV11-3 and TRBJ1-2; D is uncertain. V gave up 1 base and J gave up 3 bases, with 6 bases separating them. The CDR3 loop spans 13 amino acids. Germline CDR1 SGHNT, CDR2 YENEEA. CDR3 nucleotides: TGTGCCAGCAGCTTAGTCCCGGACTATGGCTACACCTTC. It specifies CASSLVPDYGYTF.

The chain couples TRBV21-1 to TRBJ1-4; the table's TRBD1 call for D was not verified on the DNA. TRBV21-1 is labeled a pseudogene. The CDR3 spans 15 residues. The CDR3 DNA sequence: TGTGCCAGCAGCATCACGGGACAGAGGGGTGAAAAACTGTTTTTT. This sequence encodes CASSITGQRGEKLFF.

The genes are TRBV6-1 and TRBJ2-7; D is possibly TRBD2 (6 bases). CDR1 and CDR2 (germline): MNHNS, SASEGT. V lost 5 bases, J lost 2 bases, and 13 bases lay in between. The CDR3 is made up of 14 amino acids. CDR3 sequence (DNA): TGTGCCAGCAGTCTCCGGGACTCCGCCTACGAGCAGTACTTC. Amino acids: CASSLRDSAYEQYF.

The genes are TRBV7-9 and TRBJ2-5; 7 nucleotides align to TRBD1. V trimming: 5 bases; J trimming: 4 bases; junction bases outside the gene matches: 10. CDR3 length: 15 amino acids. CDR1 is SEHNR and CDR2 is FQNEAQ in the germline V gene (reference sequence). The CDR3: CASSLLTGYPETQYF. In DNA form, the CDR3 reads TGTGCCAGCAGCCTTCTGACAGGGTATCCAGAGACCCAGTACTTC.

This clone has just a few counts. CDR3 protein: CASSLRTDLSGNTIYF. CDR3 DNA sequence: TGCGCCAGCAGCCTTCGGACAGACCTCTCTGGAAACACCATATATTTT. The chain combines TRBV4-1 with TRBJ1-3; perhaps TRBD1 as D (6 bases). The CDR3 runs to 16 residues. CDR1 and CDR2 from the germline V gene are MGHRA and YSYEKL. V was pared by 4 bases and J by 0 bases, with 13 bases between.

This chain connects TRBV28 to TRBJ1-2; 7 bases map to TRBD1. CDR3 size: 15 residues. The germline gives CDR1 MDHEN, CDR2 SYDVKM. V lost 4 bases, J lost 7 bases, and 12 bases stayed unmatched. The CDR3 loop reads CASSSRGEDVGGYTF. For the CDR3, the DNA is TGTGCCAGCAGTTCCAGGGGGGAGGATGTGGGTGGCTACACCTTC.

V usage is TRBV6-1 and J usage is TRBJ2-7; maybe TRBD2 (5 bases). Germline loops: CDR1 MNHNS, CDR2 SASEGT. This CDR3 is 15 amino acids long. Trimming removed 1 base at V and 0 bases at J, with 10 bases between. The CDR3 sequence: CASSEEETSSYEQYF. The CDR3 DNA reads TGTGCCAGCAGTGAAGAGGAAACTAGCTCCTACGAGCAGTACTTC.

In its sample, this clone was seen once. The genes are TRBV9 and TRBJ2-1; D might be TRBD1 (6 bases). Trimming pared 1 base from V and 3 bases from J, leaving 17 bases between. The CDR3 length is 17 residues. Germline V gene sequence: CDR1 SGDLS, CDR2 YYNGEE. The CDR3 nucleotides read TGTGCCAGCAGCGTAACAGGGAGTCCCTCCTACTACAATGAGCAGTTCTTC. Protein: CASSVTGSPSYYNEQFF.

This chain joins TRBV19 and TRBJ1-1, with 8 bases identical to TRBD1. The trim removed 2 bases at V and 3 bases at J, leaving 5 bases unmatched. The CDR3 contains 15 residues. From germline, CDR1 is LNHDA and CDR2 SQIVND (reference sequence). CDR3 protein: CASSIFSTGDTEAFF. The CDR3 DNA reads TGTGCCAGTAGTATATTCTCGACAGGGGACACTGAAGCTTTCTTT.

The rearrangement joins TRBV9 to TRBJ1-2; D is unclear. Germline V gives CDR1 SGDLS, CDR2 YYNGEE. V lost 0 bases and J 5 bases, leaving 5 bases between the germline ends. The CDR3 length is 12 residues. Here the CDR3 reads CASSVASYGYTF. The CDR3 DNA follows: TGTGCCAGCAGCGTAGCGAGTTATGGCTACACCTTC.

CDR3 bases: TGCGCCAGCAGCTTGGCTCCCCCCGCAGATACGCAGTATTTT. Residues: CASSLAPPADTQYF. This rearrangement joins TRBV5-1 to TRBJ2-3; D gene uncertain. Germline CDR1 reads SGHRS; CDR2 reads YFSETQ. Trimming took off 0 bases at V and 4 bases at J, with 9 bases between the two ends. CDR3 size: 14 residues.

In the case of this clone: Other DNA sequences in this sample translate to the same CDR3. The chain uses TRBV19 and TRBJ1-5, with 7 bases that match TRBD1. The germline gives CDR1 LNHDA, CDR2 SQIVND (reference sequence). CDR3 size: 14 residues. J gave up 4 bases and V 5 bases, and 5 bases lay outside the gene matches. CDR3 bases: TGTGCCAGTAGTGGCGACAGGGCGAATCAGCCCCAGCATTTT. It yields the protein CASSGDRANQPQHF.

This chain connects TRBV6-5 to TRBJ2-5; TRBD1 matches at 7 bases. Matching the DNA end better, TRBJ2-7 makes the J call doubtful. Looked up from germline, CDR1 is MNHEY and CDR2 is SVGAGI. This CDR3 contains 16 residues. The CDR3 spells CASSYRAQGYSYEQYF. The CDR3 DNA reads TGTGCCAGCAGTTATCGCGCACAGGGGTATAGCTACGAGCAGTACTTC.